This T cell receptor beta chain was documented in a study of blood T cell repertoires in COVID-19. Germline V gene lookup returns CDR1 LGHDT and CDR2 YNNKEL (reference sequence). The J segment lost 1 base and the V segment lost 9 bases, leaving 3 bases of the junction unmatched. This CDR3 has 13 amino acids. Original methodology: Researchers report that nucleated cell counts were estimated from reference gene primer amplification. The assay was immunoSEQ multiplex PCR, and TCRdb's table has in-frame clones only and misses some. V, J and clone size derive from that table, while D and trimming were established from the DNA sequence. Altogether about 360,000 clones are present, about 89% being singletons, with the ten largest covering around 1.3%. Participants spanned ages about 18 to 95 years and resided in 20 to 25 US areas. Recovered status applied to Cohort 3 donors who had two consecutive negative PCRs. It also applied to those with clearance or with symptom resolution.

Sequencing input: PBMCs or T cells enriched from blood (not recorded which). The chain joins TRBV3-1 (or the pseudogene TRBV3-2) to TRBJ1-1; 9 nucleotides match TRBD1. The clonotype was recovered from a young man who had recovered from COVID-19. The CDR3 region has the DNA TGTGCCAGATTACAGGGGGCGAACACTGAAGCTTTCTTT. Translated, it gives CARLQGANTEAFF.